This T cell receptor (beta chain) was sequenced for a study of T cell repertoires in aging, cancer and after chemotherapy. The germline CDR1 and CDR2 sequences are KGHSH and LQKENI. The CDR3 consists of 16 residues. V was pared by 0 bases and J by 4 bases, with 13 bases between. This clonotype was detected only a few times. Antigen unknown. Peripheral blood genomic DNA, not sorted cells or RNA, was the template. A mixed TRB-A/B primer pool amplified rearranged TRB by multiplex touch-down PCR. TCRdb itself ran the multiplex PCR reads through MiXCR, one entry per CDR3 protein. The profile shows 7,000 to 9,500 distinct CDR3 sequences, more than 20% of them singletons. Study outcomes and limitations: The repertoire data cannot show anything about immunological memory following chemotherapy. Compared with age-matched healthy donors, untreated hematological or solid cancer patients showed higher blood TCR clonality. Median generation probability rose over the chemotherapy interval in each cancer cohort, suggesting rebound thymic output.

Material for sequencing was blood. This sequence originates from a human donor with a blood cancer. The donor label of this sample is uncertain. The V and J genes are TRBV18 and TRBJ1-3, with D uncertain. CDR3 in DNA: TGTGCCAGCTCACCACCGTCCCAGGCCGCCGGAAACACCATATATTTT. Its translation: CASSPPSQAAGNTIYF.